The entry that follows covers one TCR beta chain sequence. Its antigen is not known. The J segment lost 6 bases and the V segment lost 1 base, leaving 8 bases of the junction unmatched. This CDR3 comprises 15 residues. The V gene's germline CDR1 is SNHLY and CDR2 FYNNEI. The PCR made use of 60 Vbeta and 13 Jbeta primers. TCRdb keeps only in-frame clones here, not all; method: immunoSEQ multiplex PCR. The sample holds about 120,000 clones; roughly 76% are singletons and the top ten take 12%. This entry belongs to a study of cytomegalovirus exposure and HLA in healthy donors. Overall study findings and caveats: It emerged from a later analysis that several of the most significant clusters appeared to be linked to common viral pathogens.

The chain recombines TRBV2 with TRBJ1-2, with 7 bases identical to TRBD1. Material: PBMCs. The origin of this receptor is a woman aged 35 to 49 in good health and CMV-seropositive. The CDR3 bases are TGTGCCAGCAGTGAAGGGGCAGGGGGTTCCGATGGCTACACCTTC. It specifies CASSEGAGGSDGYTF.